The 9 T cell receptor beta chains in this list originate from one sample, sequenced in a study of blood T cells in healthy people across ages. Sample-barcoded 5' priming and a J-beta primer mix drove a second PCR of about 7 to 12 cycles. TCRdb re-called the 5' RACE reads with MiXCR, one entry per CDR3 protein. In the table there are more than 900,000 distinct CDR3 sequences, under 30% of which are singletons. The same sample was also studied in work on T cells of mothers and their children.

The source material was blood. These receptors all come from a girl aged 2 to 9 in good health.

The rearrangement links TRBV20-1 to TRBJ1-5, with 8 bases identical to TRBD1. The CDR3 spans 14 residues. Germline values: CDR1 DFQATT, CDR2 SNEGSKA (reference sequence). The junction had 5 bases not matched to a gene; V was cut back by 6 bases and J by 1 base. In DNA form, the CDR3 reads TGCAGTGCAGCACAGGGGGAAAGCAATCAGCCCCAGCATTTT. It is translated as CSAAQGESNQPQHF.

The chain links TRBV4-1 to TRBJ2-5; D not resolved. Trimming removed 0 bases from V and 5 bases from J, with 10 bases in between. CDR1 MGHRA and CDR2 YSYEKL come from the germline V gene. This CDR3 contains 14 residues. CDR3 residues: CASSQEVATETQYF. Here the CDR3 DNA reads TGCGCCAGCAGCCAAGAAGTGGCAACTGAGACCCAGTACTTC.

This clonotype came up many times. This chain uses TRBV9 with TRBJ1-1, with D unclear. From germline, CDR1 is SGDLS and CDR2 YYNGEE. The CDR3 covers 13 residues. Deletions cut 2 bases from V and 1 base from J, with 6 bases between. The CDR3 is CASSVQGNTEAFF. The DNA for the CDR3 is TGTGCCAGCAGCGTCCAAGGGAACACTGAAGCTTTCTTT.

This clonotype has only a few counts. The chain has TRBV12-3 or TRBV12-4 and TRBJ1-1, with unresolved D. This CDR3 has 12 residues. The V end lost 6 bases, the J end lost 1 base, and 6 bases lay between the germline ends. The CDR3 DNA is TGTGCCAGCAGATGGACGAACACTGAAGCTTTCTTT. Amino acid sequence: CASRWTNTEAFF.

The chain carries TRBV4-1 and TRBJ1-4; 8 nucleotides line up with TRBD1. CDR1 MGHRA and CDR2 YSYEKL come from the germline V gene. The CDR3 runs to 16 residues. V lost 1 base to trimming and J lost 7 bases; unmatched junction nucleotides: 8. As DNA, the CDR3 is TGCGCCAGCAGCCAAGGAGCAGGGGGCTTTACTGAAAAACTGTTTTTT. Translated: CASSQGAGGFTEKLFF.

Notes on this clonotype: Germline is not matched at one junction end, which may reflect a read error. The J gene is TRBJ2-4, the V gene TRBV6-2 or TRBV6-3, with D maybe TRBD2 (6 bases). The CDR3 consists of 17 residues. From germline, CDR1 is MNHEY and CDR2 SVGEGT. CDR3: CASSYGDWDLAKSIQYF. CDR3 in DNA: TGTGCCAGCAGTTACGGGGACTGGGACCTAGCCAAAAGCATTCAGTACTTC.

This rearrangement joins TRBV5-1 to TRBJ2-7; D might be TRBD1 (6 bases). V was shortened by 2 bases and J by 5 bases, with 23 bases between the two germline ends. The CDR3 sequence is 17 residues long. Germline V gene sequence: CDR1 SGHRS, CDR2 YFSETQ. The CDR3 DNA reads TGCGCCAGCAGCTTCTACCGGACAGTGGGTCGAGGAAACGAGCAGTACTTC. Its translation: CASSFYRTVGRGNEQYF.

This clonotype showed up just a few times. The chain carries TRBV7-2 and TRBJ2-1; possibly TRBD1 for D (6 bases). V lost 0 bases to trimming and J lost 7 bases, with 13 bases between them. Germline assignment: CDR1 SGHTA and CDR2 FQGNSA. The CDR3 totals 15 residues. CDR3 sequence (DNA): TGTGCCAGCAGCTTAGCGGGGGCTTTAGCAAATGAGCAGTTCTTC. This encodes CASSLAGALANEQFF.

The gene calls are TRBV28 and TRBJ1-4; tentatively, D is TRBD1 (5 bases). The CDR3 is 11 amino acids. Trimming removed 10 bases at V and 7 bases at J, with 10 bases between. The germline CDR1 and CDR2 sequences are MDHEN and SYDVKM. The CDR3 sequence: CATVGGEKLFF. CDR3 sequence (DNA): TGTGCCACCGTCGGGGGTGAAAAACTGTTTTTT.